These 17 T cell receptor beta chains were all obtained from the same sample, sequenced in a study of synovial regulatory T cells in juvenile arthritis. Sequencing used immunoSEQ multiplex PCR; TCRdb keeps in-frame clones, though not all of them. Its clone listing holds approximately 10,000 clones. Sequencing input: Treg cells from blood. Sample subset: remaining (HLA-DR-negative) circulating blood Treg cells. The receptor source for this set is a donor between 2 and 29 years old with juvenile idiopathic arthritis.

V and J are TRBV30 and TRBJ2-3. In germline, CDR1 is GTSNPN, CDR2 SVGIG (reference sequence). There are 11 residues in the CDR3. The DNA sequence is not available. This CDR3 reads CAWGKVDTQYF.

The chain links TRBV28 to TRBJ2-3; TCRdb's D call of TRBD1 is untestable without DNA. The CDR3 runs 16 residues. No DNA has been recorded. CDR1 and CDR2 from the germline V gene are MDHEN and SYDVKM. CDR3 amino acids: CASSFRAAVGSDTQYF.

The chain combines TRBV7-8 with TRBJ2-7; with no DNA, the TCRdb D assignment of TRBD2 cannot be verified. The CDR3 is 15 amino acids. DNA for this receptor is not on file. CDR1 SGHVS and CDR2 FQNEAQ come from the germline V gene. CDR3 amino acids: CAGSPPWGDPYEQYF.

The J gene is TRBJ2-5, the V gene TRBV28. The CDR3 extends over 13 amino acids. This entry has no DNA. CDR1 and CDR2 from the germline V gene are MDHEN and SYDVKM. This CDR3 reads CASSVTGGETQYF.

The V gene is TRBV6-5, the J gene TRBJ1-2; TCRdb selects TRBD1, and the lack of DNA leaves this call unchecked. This CDR3 is built from 14 residues. Only the protein sequence is given. CDR1 MNHEY and CDR2 SVGAGI come from the germline V gene. CDR3 residues: CASSRGQGSEGYTF.

V and J are TRBV12-5 and TRBJ1-4; the TCRdb D gene call, TRBD1, has no DNA to confirm it. The germline CDR1 and CDR2 sequences are LGHNT and FRNRAP. This CDR3 has 19 residues. DNA was not recorded. The CDR3 sequence is CASGLSPWDNSLTNEKLFF.

V and J are TRBV2 and TRBJ2-3. Germline V gene sequence: CDR1 SNHLY, CDR2 FYNNEI. The CDR3 length is 13 residues. No coding sequence is recorded. This CDR3 is CASNRGPDDTQYF.

The chain links TRBV7-2 to TRBJ1-1; TCRdb designates TRBD1, a call that cannot be tested without DNA. Per the germline V gene, CDR1 is SGHTA and CDR2 is FQGNSA. CDR3 length: 13 residues. No DNA is given. CDR3: CASSLNRNTEAFF.

The chain carries TRBV4-1 and TRBJ2-7; TCRdb indicates TRBD1, and absent DNA this call remains unverified. The CDR3 loop spans 15 amino acids. No DNA has been recorded. Germline-derived CDR1 and CDR2 are MGHRA and YSYEKL. The CDR3 protein is CASSQALQGIYEQYF.

The V gene is TRBV7-3, the J gene TRBJ2-7; absent DNA, TCRdb's TRBD2 call cannot be checked. Germline V gives CDR1 SGHTA, CDR2 FQGTGA. The CDR3 length is 15 residues. DNA is not recorded here. CDR3 protein: CASSLRLAGRGEQYF.

Here the CDR3 reads CASSPGTGNHYGYTF. This chain links TRBV27 with TRBJ1-2; TCRdb returns TRBD1, unconfirmable since there is no DNA. Looked up from germline, CDR1 is MNHEY and CDR2 is SMNVEV (reference sequence). The CDR3 runs 15 residues. No DNA sequence is on record.

The genes are TRBV19 and TRBJ2-1; lacking DNA, the TRBD1 call made by TCRdb goes unchecked. Germline lookup yields CDR1 LNHDA and CDR2 SQIVND (reference sequence). The CDR3 runs 13 residues. DNA is not on record. The CDR3 reads CASRGDRGVEQFF. The full variable domain, with the rest looked up from reference TRBV19 and TRBJ2-1, is DGGITQSPKYLFRKEGQNVTLSCEQNLNHDAMYWYRQDPGQGLRLIYYSQIVNDFQKGDIAEGYSVSREKKESFPLTVTSAQKNPTAFYLCASRGDRGVEQFFGPGTRLTVL.

J is TRBJ2-7 and V is TRBV4-1; TCRdb names TRBD1, which stays unverified in the absence of DNA. Looked up from germline, CDR1 is MGHRA and CDR2 is YSYEKL. The CDR3 is made up of 16 amino acids. The DNA is unrecorded. The CDR3 reads CASSLKAGEVGYEQYF.

The chain couples TRBV5-4 to TRBJ2-7; as DNA is missing, the TRBD1 call by TCRdb cannot be tested. Germline V gene lookup returns CDR1 SGHNT and CDR2 YYREEE (reference sequence). This CDR3 is 14 amino acids long. The nucleotide record is missing. This CDR3 reads CASSQQGARHEQYF.

The gene calls are TRBV15 and TRBJ1-4; checking the TCRdb D call of TRBD1 is not possible without DNA. The CDR3 extends over 15 amino acids. The record lacks a DNA sequence. In germline, CDR1 is LNHNV, CDR2 YYDKDF (reference sequence). CDR3: CATSTSRGLVEKLFF.

V and J are TRBV28 and TRBJ2-7; TCRdb lists TRBD2, though no DNA is available to test this call. Germline V gives CDR1 MDHEN, CDR2 SYDVKM. CDR3 length equals 15 residues. A DNA sequence was not provided. The CDR3 spells CASSLGGQPFYEQYF.

This chain connects TRBV5-4 to TRBJ1-1; absent DNA, TCRdb's TRBD1 call cannot be checked. The CDR3 runs 13 residues. No DNA is recorded. Germline V gene lookup returns CDR1 SGHNT and CDR2 YYREEE (reference sequence). The CDR3 reads CASSLDRGIEAFF. Full variable domain (remainder filled in from reference TRBV5-4 and TRBJ1-1): ETGVTQSPTHLIKTRGQQVTLRCSSQSGHNTVSWYQQALGQGPQFIFQYYREEENGRGNFPPRFSGLQFPNYSSELNVNALELDDSALYLCASSLDRGIEAFFGQGTRLTVV.